This T cell receptor (beta chain) was documented in a study of Ad26.COV2.S vaccination and SARS-CoV-2 variants. Remarks on this clone: Its target is unknown.

Study findings and constraints: After vaccination, substantial breadth of spike-specific CD8+ and CD4+ responses was reported.

Trimming shortened V by 4 bases and J by 2 bases, and 15 bases separated the two germline ends. The CDR3 is 15 amino acids. Looked up from germline, CDR1 is LNHNV and CDR2 is YYDKDF (reference sequence). Sequenced by immunoSEQ multiplex PCR; TCRdb stores in-frame clones only, minus some. The data show 440,000 or so clones, with roughly 91% seen just once and more than 3.5% held by the top ten. Treatment indicated: around 19 received Ad26.COV2.S at low or high dose, single or two shots; about 5 received placebo; per-sample allocation not given. All samples were drawn on day 63, counting from the first vaccine or placebo injection.

Specimen: peripheral blood, collected in a trial of Ad26.COV2.S vaccine versus placebo. The chain carries TRBV15 and TRBJ2-7, with D possibly called TRBD1 or TRBD2 (5 bases each). This clonotype was obtained from a person aged 18 to 65 who received the Ad26.COV2.S COVID-19 vaccine or a placebo. The CDR3 nucleotides read TGTGCCACCAGCACCCGACTACAGGCGGCCTACGAGCAGTACTTC. Its translation: CATSTRLQAAYEQYF.